These 9 T cell receptor beta chains originate from one sample sequenced in a study of shared T cell receptors in the human thymus. TCRdb's copy holds only in-frame clones and misses some; the assay was immunoSEQ multiplex PCR. In the table there are hundreds of thousands of clones, approximately 78% of which are singletons. These records were also assigned to another study, of human thymus T cells.

The sequencing sample was made of thymocytes. All receptors derive from a boy under two years old with a congenital heart defect.

This clone has just one count. The chain joins TRBV5-4 to TRBJ1-2; 8 nucleotides agree with TRBD1. Germline CDR1 and CDR2: SGHNT and YYREEE (reference sequence). This CDR3 has 15 residues. V shed 5 bases and J 4 bases; nucleotides not matched to a gene: 10. In nucleotides, the CDR3 is TGTGCCAGCAGGTTCTCCGGACAGGGAGTCTATGGCTACACCTTC. It yields the protein CASRFSGQGVYGYTF. Based on the CDR3 plus reference TRBV5-4 and TRBJ1-2, the full variable domain is ETGVTQSPTHLIKTRGQQVTLRCSSQSGHNTVSWYQQALGQGPQFIFQYYREEENGRGNFPPRFSGLQFPNYSSELNVNALELDDSALYLCASRFSGQGVYGYTFGSGTRLTVV.

The rearrangement uses TRBV11-2 and TRBJ2-1; 8 nucleotides align to TRBD2. The CDR3 extends over 13 amino acids. Trimming at V came to 3 bases and at J to 8 bases, leaving 3 bases not matched to a gene. Germline values: CDR1 SGHAT, CDR2 FQNNGV. CDR3 coding DNA: TGTGCCAGCAGCTTCGGACTAGCACATGAGCAGTTCTTC. Translation gives CASSFGLAHEQFF.

This rearrangement joins TRBV11-1 to TRBJ1-3; D is undetermined. There are 13 residues in the CDR3. The germline V gene has CDR1 SGHAT and CDR2 FQDESV (reference sequence). Trimming stripped 2 bases from V and 1 base from J, with 3 bases between. DNA of the CDR3: TGTGCCAGCAGCTTACGGTCTGGAAACACCATATATTTT. It specifies CASSLRSGNTIYF.

This chain connects TRBV11-3 to TRBJ2-5, with 10 nucleotides matching TRBD2. The CDR3 totals 15 residues. CDR1 is SGHNT, CDR2 YENEEA, per germline. V was clipped by 2 bases and J by 0 bases; unmatched bases: 0. DNA of the CDR3: TGTGCCAGCAGCTTACTAGCGGGAGACCAAGAGACCCAGTACTTC. As protein: CASSLLAGDQETQYF.

The chain joins TRBV9 to TRBJ2-2; the match to TRBD2 covers 7 bases. Germline CDR1 and CDR2: SGDLS and YYNGEE. The CDR3 totals 15 residues. V dropped 0 bases and J dropped 3; count of bases not matched to a gene: 2. CDR3 in amino acids: CASSVGSGDTGELFF. The CDR3 DNA is TGTGCCAGCAGCGTAGGGAGCGGGGACACCGGGGAGCTGTTTTTT.

This chain joins TRBV5-1 and TRBJ2-1, with a tentative D call TRBD2 (5 bases). There are 15 residues in the CDR3. The germline gives CDR1 SGHRS, CDR2 YFSETQ. The V end was cut by 4 bases, the J end by 1 base, with 12 bases between. The chain's CDR3 is CASSPVGLSYNEQFF. The CDR3 bases are TGCGCCAGCAGCCCGGTCGGACTTTCCTACAATGAGCAGTTCTTC. The whole variable domain, filled in from reference TRBV5-1 and TRBJ2-1, reads KAGVTQTPRYLIKTRGQQVTLSCSPISGHRSVSWYQQTPGQGLQFLFEYFSETQRNKGNFPGRFSGRQFSNSRSEMNVSTLELGDSALYLCASSPVGLSYNEQFFGPGTRLTVL.

V usage is TRBV5-6 and J usage is TRBJ2-7, with D perhaps matching TRBD2 (5 bases). The ends were cut back, 4 bases at V and 4 bases at J, with 15 bases in the middle. The CDR3 runs 14 residues. The germline CDR1 and CDR2 sequences are SGHDT and YYEEEE. In nucleotides, the CDR3 is TGTGCCAGCAGCCCGGTTCGGACGGGGTACGAGCAGTACTTC. The encoded protein is CASSPVRTGYEQYF.

The gene calls are TRBV7-9 and TRBJ2-7, with 7 positions matching TRBD2. This CDR3 has 14 amino acids. Losses at the gene ends were 5 bases for V and 2 bases for J; bases not matched to a gene: 6. Germline V gives CDR1 SEHNR, CDR2 FQNEAQ (reference sequence). DNA for the CDR3: TGTGCCAGCAGCGGCGGGACTACTGCCTACGAGCAGTACTTC. Protein sequence: CASSGGTTAYEQYF.

The chain couples TRBV30 to TRBJ2-7; the match to TRBD2 covers 10 bases. Germline loops: CDR1 GTSNPN, CDR2 SVGIG (reference sequence). The CDR3 extends over 15 amino acids. With 3 bases clipped from V and 5 bases from J, the junction kept 10 bases outside the gene matches. The CDR3 DNA reads as TGTGCCTGGAGCCTACGACAGCGGGAGGGCAACGAGCAGTACTTC. Translation: CAWSLRQREGNEQYF.